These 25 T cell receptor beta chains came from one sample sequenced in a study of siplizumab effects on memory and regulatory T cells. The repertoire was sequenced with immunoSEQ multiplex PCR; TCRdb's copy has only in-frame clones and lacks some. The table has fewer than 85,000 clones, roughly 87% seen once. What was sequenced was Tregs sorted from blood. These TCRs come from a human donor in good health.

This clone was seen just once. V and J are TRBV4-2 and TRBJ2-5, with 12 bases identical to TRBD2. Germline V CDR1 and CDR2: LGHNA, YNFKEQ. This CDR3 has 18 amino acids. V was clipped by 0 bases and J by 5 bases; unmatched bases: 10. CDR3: CASSQDQASGGAWETQYF. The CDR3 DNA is TGTGCCAGCAGCCAAGATCAGGCTAGCGGGGGGGCCTGGGAGACCCAGTACTTC.

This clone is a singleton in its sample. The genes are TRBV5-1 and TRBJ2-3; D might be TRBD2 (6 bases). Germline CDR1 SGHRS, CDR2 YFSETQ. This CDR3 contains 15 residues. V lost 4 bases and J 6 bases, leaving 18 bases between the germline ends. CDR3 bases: TGCGCCAGCAGCCCAACACCCGCGGGGACCGATACGCAGTATTTT. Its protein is CASSPTPAGTDTQYF.

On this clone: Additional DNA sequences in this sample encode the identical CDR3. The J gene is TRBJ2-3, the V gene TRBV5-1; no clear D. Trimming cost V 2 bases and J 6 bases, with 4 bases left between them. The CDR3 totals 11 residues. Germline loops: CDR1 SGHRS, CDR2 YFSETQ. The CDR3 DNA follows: TGCGCCAGCAGCTTAGGGGATACGCAGTATTTT. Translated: CASSLGDTQYF.

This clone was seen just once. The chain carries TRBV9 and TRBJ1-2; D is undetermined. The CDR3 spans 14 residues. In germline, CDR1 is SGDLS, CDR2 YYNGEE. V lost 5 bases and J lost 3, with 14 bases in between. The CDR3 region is CASSHSPGDYGYTF. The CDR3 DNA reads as TGTGCCAGCAGTCACAGCCCCGGGGACTATGGCTACACCTTC.

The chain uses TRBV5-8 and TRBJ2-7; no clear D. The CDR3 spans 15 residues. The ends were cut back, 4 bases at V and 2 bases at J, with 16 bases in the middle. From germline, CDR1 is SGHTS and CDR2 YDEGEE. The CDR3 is CASSRGMGLAYEQYF. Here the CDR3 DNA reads TGTGCCAGCAGCCGTGGAATGGGGTTGGCCTACGAGCAGTACTTC.

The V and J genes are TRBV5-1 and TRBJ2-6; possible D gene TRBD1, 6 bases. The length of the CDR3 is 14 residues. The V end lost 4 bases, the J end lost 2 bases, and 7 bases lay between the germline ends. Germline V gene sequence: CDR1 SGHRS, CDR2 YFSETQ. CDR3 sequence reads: CASSPGAGANVLTF. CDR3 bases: TGCGCCAGCAGCCCAGGGGCTGGGGCCAACGTCCTGACTTTC.

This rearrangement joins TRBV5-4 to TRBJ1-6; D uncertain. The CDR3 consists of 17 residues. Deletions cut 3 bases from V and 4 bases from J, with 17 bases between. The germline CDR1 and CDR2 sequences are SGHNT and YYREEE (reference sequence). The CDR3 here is CASSSTLRADYNSPLHF. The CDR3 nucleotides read TGTGCCAGCAGCTCGACTCTTCGTGCGGATTATAATTCACCCCTCCACTTT.

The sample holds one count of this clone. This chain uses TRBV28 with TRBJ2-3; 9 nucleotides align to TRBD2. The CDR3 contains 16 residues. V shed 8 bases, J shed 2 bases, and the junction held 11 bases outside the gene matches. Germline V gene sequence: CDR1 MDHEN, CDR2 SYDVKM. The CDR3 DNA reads TGTGCCAGCTGGCCCGCGGGAGGGGGTGCCACAGATACGCAGTATTTT. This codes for CASWPAGGGATDTQYF. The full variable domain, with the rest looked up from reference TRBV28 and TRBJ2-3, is DVKVTQSSRYLVKRTGEKVFLECVQDMDHENMFWYRQDPGLGLRLIYFSYDVKMKEKGDIPEGYSVSREKKERFSLILESASTNQTSMYLCASWPAGGGATDTQYFGPGTRLTVL.

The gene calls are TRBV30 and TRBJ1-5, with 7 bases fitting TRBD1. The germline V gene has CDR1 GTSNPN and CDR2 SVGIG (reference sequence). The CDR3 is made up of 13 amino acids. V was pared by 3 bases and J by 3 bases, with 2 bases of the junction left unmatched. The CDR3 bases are TGTGCCTGGAGCAGGGGGAACAATCAGCCCCAGCATTTT. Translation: CAWSRGNNQPQHF.

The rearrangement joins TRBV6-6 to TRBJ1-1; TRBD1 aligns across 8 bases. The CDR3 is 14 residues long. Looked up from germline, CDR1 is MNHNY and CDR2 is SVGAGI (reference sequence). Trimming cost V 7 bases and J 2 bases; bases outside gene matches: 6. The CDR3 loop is CASKPTGDNTEAFF. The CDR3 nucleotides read TGTGCCAGCAAACCGACAGGGGATAACACTGAAGCTTTCTTT.

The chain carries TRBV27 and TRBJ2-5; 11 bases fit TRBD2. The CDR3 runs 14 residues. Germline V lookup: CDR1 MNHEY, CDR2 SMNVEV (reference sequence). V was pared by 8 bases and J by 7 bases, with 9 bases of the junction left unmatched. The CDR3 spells CASHPGTSGATQYF. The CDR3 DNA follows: TGTGCCAGCCACCCAGGGACTAGCGGCGCGACCCAGTACTTC.

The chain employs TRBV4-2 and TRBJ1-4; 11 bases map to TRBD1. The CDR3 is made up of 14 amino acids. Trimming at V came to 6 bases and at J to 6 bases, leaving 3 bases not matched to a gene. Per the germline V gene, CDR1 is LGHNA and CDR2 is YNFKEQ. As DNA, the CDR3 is TGTGCCAGCAGGCCGGGACAGGGGGATGAAAAACTGTTTTTT. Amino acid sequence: CASRPGQGDEKLFF.

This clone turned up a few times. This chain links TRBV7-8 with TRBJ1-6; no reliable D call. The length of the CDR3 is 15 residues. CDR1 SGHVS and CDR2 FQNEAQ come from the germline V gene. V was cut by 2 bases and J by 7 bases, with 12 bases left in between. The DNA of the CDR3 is TGTGCCAGCAGCTTATTGGCCAACCCAAATTCACCCCTCCACTTT. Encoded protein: CASSLLANPNSPLHF. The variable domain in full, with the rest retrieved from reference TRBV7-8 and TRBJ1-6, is GAGVSQSPRYKVAKRGQDVALRCDPISGHVSLFWYQQALGQGPEFLTYFQNEAQLDKSGLPSDRFFAERPEGSVSTLKIQRTQQEDSAVYLCASSLLANPNSPLHFGNGTRLTVT.

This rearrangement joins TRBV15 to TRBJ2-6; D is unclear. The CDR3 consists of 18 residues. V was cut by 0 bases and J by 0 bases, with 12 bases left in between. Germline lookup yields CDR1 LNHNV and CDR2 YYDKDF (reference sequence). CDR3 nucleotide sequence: TGTGCCACCAGCAGAGATCTCGGATGGAGCTCTGGGGCCAACGTCCTGACTTTC. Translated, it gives CATSRDLGWSSGANVLTF. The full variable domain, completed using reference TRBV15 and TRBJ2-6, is DAMVIQNPRYQVTQFGKPVTLSCSQTLNHNVMYWYQQKSSQAPKLLFHYYDKDFNNEADTPDNFQSRRPNTSFCFLDIRSPGLGDTAMYLCATSRDLGWSSGANVLTFGAGSRLTVL.

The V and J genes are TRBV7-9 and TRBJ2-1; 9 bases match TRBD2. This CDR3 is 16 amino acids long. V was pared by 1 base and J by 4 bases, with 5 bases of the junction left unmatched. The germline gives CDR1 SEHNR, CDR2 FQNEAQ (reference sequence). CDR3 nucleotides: TGTGCCAGCAGCTTAGTGGCTAGCGGGGAGTACAATGAGCAGTTCTTC. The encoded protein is CASSLVASGEYNEQFF.

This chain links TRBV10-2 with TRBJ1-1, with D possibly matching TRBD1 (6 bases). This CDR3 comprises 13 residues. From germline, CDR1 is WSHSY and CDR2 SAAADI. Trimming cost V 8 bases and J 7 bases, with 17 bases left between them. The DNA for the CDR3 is TGCGCCAGCCTTTCGACAGGATCTTATGAAGCTTTCTTT. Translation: CASLSTGSYEAFF.

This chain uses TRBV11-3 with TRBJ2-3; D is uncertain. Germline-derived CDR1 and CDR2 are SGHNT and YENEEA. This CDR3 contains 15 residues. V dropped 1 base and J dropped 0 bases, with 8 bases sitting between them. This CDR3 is CASSLGGLSTDTQYF. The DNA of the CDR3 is TGTGCCAGCAGCTTAGGCGGTCTAAGCACAGATACGCAGTATTTT.

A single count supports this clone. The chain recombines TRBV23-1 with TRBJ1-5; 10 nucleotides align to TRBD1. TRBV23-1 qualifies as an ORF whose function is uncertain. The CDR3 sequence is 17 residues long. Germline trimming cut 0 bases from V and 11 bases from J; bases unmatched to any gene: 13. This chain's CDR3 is CASSQSSRGQGSLSQHF. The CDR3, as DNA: TGCGCCAGCAGTCAATCCAGCCGGGGACAGGGGAGTTTGTCCCAGCATTTT.

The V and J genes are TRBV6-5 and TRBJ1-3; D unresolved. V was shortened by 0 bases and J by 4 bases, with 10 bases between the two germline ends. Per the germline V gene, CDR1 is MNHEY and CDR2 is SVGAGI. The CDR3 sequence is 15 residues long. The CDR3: CASSYSTAGGNTIYF. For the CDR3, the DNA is TGTGCCAGCAGTTACTCAACTGCCGGAGGAAACACCATATATTTT.

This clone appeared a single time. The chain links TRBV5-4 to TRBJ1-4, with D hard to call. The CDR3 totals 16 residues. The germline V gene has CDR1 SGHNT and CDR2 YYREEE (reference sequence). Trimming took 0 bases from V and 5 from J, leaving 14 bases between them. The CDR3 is CASSLGRTNLNEKLFF. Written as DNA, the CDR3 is TGTGCCAGCAGCTTGGGACGGACCAATCTAAATGAAAAACTGTTTTTT.

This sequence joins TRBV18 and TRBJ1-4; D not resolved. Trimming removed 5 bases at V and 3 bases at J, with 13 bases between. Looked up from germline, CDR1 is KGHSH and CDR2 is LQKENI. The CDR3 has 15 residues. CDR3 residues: CASSFRGSPNEKLFF. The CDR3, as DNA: TGTGCCAGCTCATTCAGAGGGTCACCTAATGAAAAACTGTTTTTT.

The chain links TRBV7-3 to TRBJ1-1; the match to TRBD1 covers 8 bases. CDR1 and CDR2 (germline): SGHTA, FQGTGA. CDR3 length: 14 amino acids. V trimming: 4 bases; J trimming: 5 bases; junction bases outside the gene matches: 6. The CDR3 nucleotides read TGTGCCAGCAGCTCCCAGGGGGCTGGGACTGAAGCTTTCTTT. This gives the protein CASSSQGAGTEAFF.

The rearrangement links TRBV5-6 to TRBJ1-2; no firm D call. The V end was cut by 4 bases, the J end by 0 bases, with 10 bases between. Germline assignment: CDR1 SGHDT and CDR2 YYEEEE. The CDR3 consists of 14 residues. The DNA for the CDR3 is TGTGCCAGCAGCGAGCCCTGGACTAACTATGGCTACACCTTC. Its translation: CASSEPWTNYGYTF.

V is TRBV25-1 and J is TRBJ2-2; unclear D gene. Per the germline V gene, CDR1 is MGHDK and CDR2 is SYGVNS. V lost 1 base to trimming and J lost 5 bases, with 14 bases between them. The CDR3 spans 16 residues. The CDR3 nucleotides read TGTGCCAGCAGTGAATCTTTAGTTTGGGGTACCGGGGAGCTGTTTTTT. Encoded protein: CASSESLVWGTGELFF.

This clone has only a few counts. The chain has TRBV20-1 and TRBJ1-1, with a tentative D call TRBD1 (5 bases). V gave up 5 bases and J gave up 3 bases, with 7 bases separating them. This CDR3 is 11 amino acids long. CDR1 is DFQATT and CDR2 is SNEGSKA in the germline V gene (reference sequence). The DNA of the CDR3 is TGCAGTGCTCCGGGGGACACTGAAGCTTTCTTT. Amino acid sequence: CSAPGDTEAFF.